This is a list of T cell receptor beta chains from one sample in a study of blood T cell repertoires in COVID-19. Profiled with immunoSEQ multiplex PCR; TCRdb holds only in-frame clones, not every one. Among about 370,000 clones listed, 87% were seen once. The sequenced material came from peripheral blood. These receptors all stem from a woman in her twenties or thirties with COVID-19, enrolled during active disease. Each CDR3 is given with its conserved first and last residue. The D gene is left open where the match is weak. Size tells how often a clone was seen (once, few, many) or the class of an expanded clone, and some rows leave it out.

v_call	d_call	clone_size	j_call	cdr3_aa	cdr3_nt
TRBV6-9	.	.	TRBJ2-3	CASSPCSTDTQYF	TGTGCCAGCAGCCCCTGTAGCACAGATACGCAGTATTTT
TRBV20-1	.	.	TRBJ2-3	CSARDRDTQYF	TGCAGTGCTAGAGACCGAGATACGCAGTATTTT
TRBV29-1	.	.	TRBJ1-1	CSGKTGSNTEAFF	TGCAGCGGAAAGACAGGTTCGAACACTGAAGCTTTCTTT
TRBV10-3	TRBD2	.	TRBJ2-2	CASRLASESGELFF	TGTGCCAGTCGACTAGCGAGCGAAAGCGGGGAGCTGTTTTTT
TRBV1	.	.	TRBJ2-3	CTSSQNGTSGAPSTDTQYF	TGCACCAGCAGCCAGAACGGGACTAGCGGGGCCCCTAGCACAGATACGCAGTATTTT
TRBV7-2	TRBD2	.	TRBJ2-7	CASSPGLAGAYEQYF	TGTGCCAGCAGCCCGGGACTAGCGGGGGCCTACGAGCAGTACTTC
TRBV5-1	TRBD1	.	TRBJ2-2	CASSPRTGSTGELFF	TGCGCCAGCAGCCCCAGGACAGGGAGCACCGGGGAGCTGTTTTTT
TRBV21-1	.	.	TRBJ2-4	CASSKDRGRNIQYF	TGTGCCAGCAGCAAAGATAGAGGGAGGAACATTCAGTACTTC
TRBV10-3	TRBD1	once	TRBJ2-3	CAISESMGQVTDTQYF	TGTGCCATCAGTGAGTCGATGGGACAGGTCACAGATACGCAGTATTTT
TRBV14	.	.	TRBJ1-2	CASSQDNSYGYTF	TGTGCCAGCAGCCAAGATAACAGCTATGGCTACACCTTC
TRBV5-1	.	.	TRBJ2-7	CASSLGGDRTGEQYF	TGCGCCAGCAGCTTGGGCGGGGATCGAACGGGGGAGCAGTACTTC
TRBV28	.	.	TRBJ2-3	CASSPQGPAQYF	TGTGCCAGCAGTCCACAGGGACCGGCGCAGTATTTT
TRBV11-2	.	once	TRBJ1-6	CASSLVDSIDSPLHF	TGTGCCAGCAGCTTAGTGGACAGTATCGATTCACCCCTCCACTTT
TRBV18	TRBD2	.	TRBJ2-7	CASSPSGSSYEQYF	TGTGCCAGCTCACCGAGCGGGAGCTCCTACGAGCAGTACTTC
TRBV2	.	.	TRBJ1-2	CASSEYQQIYGYTF	TGTGCCAGCAGTGAGTACCAACAAATCTATGGCTACACCTTC
TRBV2	TRBD1	.	TRBJ2-7	CASRATGGAYEQYF	TGTGCCAGCAGGGCTACAGGGGGTGCGTACGAGCAGTACTTC
TRBV11-2	TRBD2	.	TRBJ2-7	CASSLGLAGAEQYF	TGTGCCAGCAGTCTGGGACTAGCGGGGGCCGAGCAGTACTTC
TRBV7-2	.	.	TRBJ2-3	CASSLMDRNTDTQYF	TGTGCCAGCAGCCTGATGGACAGAAACACAGATACGCAGTATTTT
TRBV28	.	.	TRBJ2-1	CASSSRRGPSYNEQFF	TGTGCCAGCAGTTCGCGGAGGGGCCCCTCCTACAATGAGCAGTTCTTC
TRBV2	.	.	TRBJ2-7	CASSEGRTYEQYF	TGTGCCAGCAGTGAGGGCCGTACCTACGAGCAGTACTTC
TRBV10-3	TRBD1	once	TRBJ1-1	CATLGQGVEAFF	TGTGCCACCCTGGGACAGGGGGTAGAAGCTTTCTTT
TRBV7-3	TRBD2	once	TRBJ2-1	CASSPSGSSYNEQFF	TGTGCCAGCAGCCCCAGCGGGAGCTCCTACAATGAGCAGTTCTTC
TRBV7-8	.	.	TRBJ2-7	CASSERGTFSSYEQYF	TGTGCCAGCAGCGAAAGGGGAACGTTTAGCTCCTACGAGCAGTACTTC
TRBV9	.	.	TRBJ1-1	CASSSTPFVGASSEAFF	TGTGCCAGCAGCTCAACTCCGTTCGTTGGAGCCTCGTCTGAAGCTTTCTTT
TRBV20-1	TRBD2	.	TRBJ2-7	CSASRGRVYEQYF	TGCAGTGCTAGTCGCGGGAGGGTTTACGAGCAGTACTTC
TRBV10-3	.	.	TRBJ2-7	CAASRDSPYEQYF	TGTGCCGCAAGCCGGGACTCCCCCTACGAGCAGTACTTC
TRBV5-1	TRBD1	once	TRBJ2-4	CASSLGQGWYF	TGCGCCAGCAGCCTAGGACAGGGATGGTACTTC
TRBV30	TRBD2	.	TRBJ2-5	CAWSTSGETQYF	TGTGCCTGGAGTACTAGCGGGGAGACCCAGTACTTC
TRBV11-2	.	.	TRBJ2-1	CASSLAGATLFDNEQFF	TGTGCCAGCAGCTTAGCGGGAGCCACCCTCTTTGACAATGAGCAGTTCTTC
TRBV7-2	TRBD2	.	TRBJ2-1	CASSLAGGVPEQFF	TGTGCCAGCAGCTTAGCGGGAGGGGTACCAGAGCAGTTCTTC
TRBV10-3	TRBD2	.	TRBJ2-1	CAIRGDTGVNEQFF	TGTGCCATCCGGGGGGATACTGGGGTCAATGAGCAGTTCTTC
TRBV27	.	.	TRBJ2-7	CASSLLGHVYEQYF	TGTGCCAGCAGTTTATTGGGACACGTCTACGAGCAGTACTTC
TRBV5-1	.	.	TRBJ2-3	CASSLGKGSSSTDTQYF	TGCGCCAGCAGCTTGGGGAAGGGGTCCTCTAGCACAGATACGCAGTATTTT
TRBV27	.	.	TRBJ2-7	CASSPGTISSYEQYF	TGTGCCAGCAGTCCAGGGACAATCTCCTCCTACGAGCAGTACTTC
TRBV9	.	.	TRBJ2-1	CASSVAAFNEQFF	TGTGCCAGCAGCGTAGCCGCGTTCAATGAGCAGTTCTTC
TRBV6-1	.	.	TRBJ1-5	CASSERYQPQHF	TGTGCCAGCAGTGAACGGTATCAGCCCCAGCATTTT
TRBV27	TRBD2	once	TRBJ2-1	CASSSLGLARREQFF	TGTGCCAGCAGTTCGCTGGGACTAGCGAGGAGGGAGCAGTTCTTC
TRBV14	.	.	TRBJ2-7	CASSLGRGGEQYF	TGTGCCAGCAGCCTCGGCAGGGGTGGCGAGCAGTACTTC
TRBV18	TRBD1	.	TRBJ2-7	CASSRGSGGVSYEQYF	TGTGCCAGCTCACGGGGGTCAGGGGGCGTCTCCTACGAGCAGTACTTC
TRBV5-8	TRBD1	.	TRBJ2-3	CASSFDRVEDTQYF	TGTGCCAGCAGCTTCGACAGGGTCGAAGATACGCAGTATTTT
TRBV5-1	TRBD2	.	TRBJ2-2	CASSRGLAANTGELFF	TGCGCCAGCAGCAGGGGACTAGCGGCGAACACCGGGGAGCTGTTTTTT
TRBV28	.	.	TRBJ1-3	CASSLRQASSGNTIYF	TGTGCCAGCAGTTTAAGGCAGGCCTCCTCTGGAAACACCATATATTTT
TRBV6-6	.	few	TRBJ1-4	CASSYSTATALFF	TGTGCCAGCAGTTACTCGACTGCTACGGCGCTGTTTTTT
TRBV3-1/TRBV3-2	TRBD2	once	TRBJ2-3	CASSQDPSGRTTDTQYF	TGTGCCAGCAGCCAAGATCCAAGCGGGAGGACCACAGATACGCAGTATTTT
TRBV19	.	few	TRBJ2-2	CATVGLAKNTGELFF	TGTGCCACCGTAGGGCTAGCGAAAAACACCGGGGAGCTGTTTTTT
TRBV18	.	.	TRBJ2-1	CASSPQRTPSVEQFF	TGTGCCAGCTCACCTCAGCGGACCCCCTCGGTCGAGCAGTTCTTC
TRBV11-2	.	once	TRBJ2-3	CASSFRHHTDTQYF	TGTGCCAGCAGCTTTCGACACCACACAGATACGCAGTATTTT
TRBV11-1	.	.	TRBJ2-2	CASSLWGESTGELFF	TGTGCCAGCAGCTTATGGGGGGAGAGCACCGGGGAGCTGTTTTTT
TRBV6-2/TRBV6-3	.	.	TRBJ1-3	CASSYSRAGSGNTIYF	TGTGCCAGCAGTTACTCCAGGGCTGGAAGTGGAAACACCATATATTTT
TRBV6-2/TRBV6-3	.	.	TRBJ1-2	CASSMIRGYGYTF	TGTGCCAGCAGCATGATCAGGGGCTATGGCTACACCTTC
TRBV7-3	TRBD1	.	TRBJ1-6	CASSSTGAWDSPLHF	TGTGCCAGCAGCTCGACAGGGGCCTGGGATTCACCCCTCCACTTT
TRBV12-5	TRBD1	.	TRBJ1-5	CASGSPGQVRQKVDQPQHF	TGTGCTAGTGGTTCCCCGGGACAGGTTCGTCAAAAAGTCGATCAGCCCCAGCATTTT
TRBV19	TRBD1	.	TRBJ2-2	CASSKQGSAGELFF	TGTGCCAGTAGCAAACAGGGGTCCGCCGGGGAGCTGTTTTTT
TRBV7-3	.	.	TRBJ2-2	CASSLTVSGGGPGELFF	TGTGCCAGCAGCTTAACGGTTAGCGGAGGAGGGCCCGGGGAGCTGTTTTTT
TRBV27	.	.	TRBJ2-1	CASSLPGAPYNEQFF	TGTGCCAGCAGTTTACCGGGAGCGCCCTACAATGAGCAGTTCTTC
TRBV11-3	.	.	TRBJ2-5	CASSLGGGSQETQYF	TGTGCCAGCAGCTTGGGAGGGGGTTCCCAAGAGACCCAGTACTTC
TRBV6-5	.	.	TRBJ2-7	CASKDSTHEQYF	TGTGCCAGCAAGGACAGTACCCACGAGCAGTACTTC